The T cell receptor (beta chain) under discussion was sequenced for a study of blood T cell repertoires in COVID-19. Study-level background: PBMCs, B-cell-depleted T cells, or T cells were the source of the cDNA or gDNA that made up the material.

The CDR3 spans 15 residues. CDR1 GTSNPN and CDR2 SVGIG come from the germline V gene (reference sequence). The germline V and J ends were trimmed by 7 bases and 5 bases, with 18 bases remaining between them. Original methodology: Amplifying reference gene primers gave estimates of nucleated cell counts. Here immunoSEQ multiplex PCR was the method, and the copy in TCRdb shows in-frame clones only, minus some. V and J calls and clone size follow that table, whereas D and trimming were derived from the DNA. The sample consists of almost 200,000 clones, around four fifths of them appearing once. Sequencing used peripheral blood. This TCR was recovered from a man between 60 and 70 years old with COVID-19, enrolled during active disease. The chain is built from TRBV30 and TRBJ1-6; weak D call: TRBD1 (6 bases). The CDR3 loop reads CASPGGAFDNSPLHF. The CDR3 DNA reads TGTGCCTCCCCCGGGGGGGCGTTTGATAATTCACCCCTCCACTTT.